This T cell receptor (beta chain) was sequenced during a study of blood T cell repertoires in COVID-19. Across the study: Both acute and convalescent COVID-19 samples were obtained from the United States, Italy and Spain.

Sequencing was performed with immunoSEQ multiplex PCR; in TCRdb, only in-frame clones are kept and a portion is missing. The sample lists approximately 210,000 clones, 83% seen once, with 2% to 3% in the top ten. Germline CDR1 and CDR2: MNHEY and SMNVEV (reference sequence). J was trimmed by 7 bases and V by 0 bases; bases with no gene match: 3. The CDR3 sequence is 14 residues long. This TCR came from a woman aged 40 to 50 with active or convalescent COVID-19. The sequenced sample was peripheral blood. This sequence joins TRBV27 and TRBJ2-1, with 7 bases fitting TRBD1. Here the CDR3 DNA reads TGTGCCAGCAGTTTATCCCTACAGGGGAATGAGCAGTTCTTC. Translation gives CASSLSLQGNEQFF.